This T cell receptor (beta chain) was captured in a study of blood T cell repertoires in COVID-19. The V and J ends lost 4 bases and 7 bases, in that order; junction bases with no gene match: 12. This CDR3 contains 15 residues. From germline, CDR1 is LGHDT and CDR2 YNNKEL (reference sequence). This clone has a handful of counts. Data came from immunoSEQ multiplex PCR; TCRdb stores just in-frame clones and leaves some out. The sample yields about 98,000 clones, about 91% seen once. The clonotype comes from a man aged 18 to 35 with acute or convalescent COVID-19. J is TRBJ1-2 and V is TRBV3-1 (or the pseudogene TRBV3-2); 7 bases agree with TRBD1. The sequencing sample was made of peripheral blood. In nucleotides, the CDR3 is TGTGCCAGCAGCCCAGCCCGACAGGGTTGGGGTGGCTACACCTTC. Its translation is CASSPARQGWGGYTF.